The source of this TCR beta chain is a study of cytomegalovirus exposure and HLA in healthy donors. Study details: Sequencing of some 190 million T cells in an earlier analysis found 95 million to 120 million unique TCR beta sequences. General study results and limits: Clonal expansion, a later analysis showed, was greater in HLA-associated TCR beta chains than in equally common others.

The PCR was carried out with 60 Vbeta primers and 13 Jbeta primers. Source study methods: Per a later analysis, the number of unique TCR beta chains was about 80 million, of which roughly 10 million were shared. The assay was immunoSEQ multiplex PCR, and TCRdb's table has in-frame clones only and misses some. V and J calls and clone size are as listed in that table; D and trimming were resolved from the DNA. Among about 190,000 clones listed, about 89% were seen once. Details on this clone: Its antigen remains unknown.

The material sequenced was PBMCs. This TCR derives from a man aged 30-40 years in good health and CMV-seronegative.

The CDR3 DNA follows: TGTGCCAGCAGCCAAGGCGGTCAGTCCTACGAGCAGTACTTC. Amino acids: CASSQGGQSYEQYF. The V gene is TRBV7-9, the J gene TRBJ2-7; D call uncertain. CDR1 and CDR2 from the germline V gene are SEHNR and FQNEAQ (reference sequence). Trimming removed 5 bases from V and 1 base from J, with 12 bases in between. The CDR3 consists of 14 residues.